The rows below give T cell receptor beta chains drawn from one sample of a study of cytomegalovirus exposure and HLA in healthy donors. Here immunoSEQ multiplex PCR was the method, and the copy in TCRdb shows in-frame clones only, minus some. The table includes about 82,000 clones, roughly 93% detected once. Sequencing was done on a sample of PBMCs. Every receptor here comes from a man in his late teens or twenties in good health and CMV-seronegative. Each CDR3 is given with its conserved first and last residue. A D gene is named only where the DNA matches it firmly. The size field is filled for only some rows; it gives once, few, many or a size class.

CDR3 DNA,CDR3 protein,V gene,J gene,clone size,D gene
TGTGCCAGCAGCAATTACGTTCAGGGGACAGCGTCCCGTGGGACCCAGTACTTC,CASSNYVQGTASRGTQYF,TRBV28,TRBJ2-5,-,TRBD1
TGTGCCAGCAGCTTAGGTCCGGGTCCCTACGAGCAGTACTTC,CASSLGPGPYEQYF,TRBV11-3,TRBJ2-7,once,-
TGTGCCAGCAGCCGGTCTGATTATGGCTACACCTTC,CASSRSDYGYTF,TRBV5-8,TRBJ1-2,-,-
TGTGCCAGCAGCTCCGGACGGGGGGCCTACAATGAGCAGTTCTTC,CASSSGRGAYNEQFF,TRBV11-3,TRBJ2-1,-,TRBD2
TGCGCCAGCAGCTTGGCCCGGGGGGCCGGGGAGCTGTTTTTT,CASSLARGAGELFF,TRBV5-1,TRBJ2-2,-,TRBD2
TGTGCCAGCAGCTTGGCCGGTTACTCTGGAAACACCATATATTTT,CASSLAGYSGNTIYF,TRBV5-4,TRBJ1-3,-,-
TGTGCCTGGAACCCGGGACAGGGGAATAATCAGCCCCAGCATTTT,CAWNPGQGNNQPQHF,TRBV30,TRBJ1-5,once,TRBD1
TGTGCCAGCAGCAGTCGGACAGGGGGTGGTGAAGCTTTCTTT,CASSSRTGGGEAFF,TRBV5-4,TRBJ1-1,-,TRBD1
TGCGCCAGCAGCCAAGTAGTTACAGTCACCGTCTCAGCTAACTATGGCTACACCTTC,CASSQVVTVTVSANYGYTF,TRBV4-1,TRBJ1-2,-,-
TGTGCCAGCAGCCTAAGGACATCCTCCTACGAGCAGTACTTC,CASSLRTSSYEQYF,TRBV11-2,TRBJ2-7,-,-
TGCGCCAGCAGCTTAGGGACAGGGGTTTTCTTTAATGAAAAACTGTTTTTT,CASSLGTGVFFNEKLFF,TRBV5-1,TRBJ1-4,-,TRBD1
TGTGCCAGCAGCTTAGGGCGGGGGCCGAGGGGCAATCAGCCCCAGCATTTT,CASSLGRGPRGNQPQHF,TRBV7-8,TRBJ1-5,-,-
TGTGCCAGCAGCGCGACAGGGGGTTCGGGCACTGAAGCTTTCTTT,CASSATGGSGTEAFF,TRBV9,TRBJ1-1,-,TRBD1
TGTGCCAGCAGCCCGGGCGGGGTCACCTACAATGAGCAGTTCTTC,CASSPGGVTYNEQFF,TRBV7-2,TRBJ2-1,-,-
TGTGCCTCGCAACCCCGGGGGGCGTTCTATGGCTACACCTTC,CASQPRGAFYGYTF,TRBV19,TRBJ1-2,once,-
TGTGCCAGCAGCTTGGTACTCATGGATGAGCAGTTCTTC,CASSLVLMDEQFF,TRBV5-6,TRBJ2-1,-,-
TGTGCCAGCAGTGAAAGGCGCAACAGGGGTCGGACCGGGGAGCTGTTTTTT,CASSERRNRGRTGELFF,TRBV6-1,TRBJ2-2,-,TRBD1
TGTGCCTGGAGTGTCATCCGGGATACGCAGTATTTT,CAWSVIRDTQYF,TRBV30,TRBJ2-3,once,-
TGTGCCATGGACAGGTACGCTGAAGCTTTCTTT,CAMDRYAEAFF,TRBV10-3,TRBJ1-1,-,TRBD1
TGTGCCAGCTCACCGAGACAGGGGAGGGGTGAGACCCAGTACTTC,CASSPRQGRGETQYF,TRBV18,TRBJ2-5,-,-
TGTGCCAGCAGCTTACGACGACAGACTTCGGGACTCGCAGATACGCAGTATTTT,CASSLRRQTSGLADTQYF,TRBV11-2,TRBJ2-3,-,-
TGTGCCACCCTGGACAGGGATGACTATGGCTACACCTTC,CATLDRDDYGYTF,TRBV10-3,TRBJ1-2,-,TRBD1
TGTGCCAGCAGCCAAGGGGTTGAAGGGGGCATATACGAGCAGTACTTC,CASSQGVEGGIYEQYF,TRBV4-2,TRBJ2-7,-,TRBD1
TGTGCCAGCAGTGAATGGAACCAGGAGTTCTTC,CASSEWNQEFF,TRBV6-1,TRBJ2-1,once,-
TGTGCCAGCGCCAGACTAGGAGGCTATGGCTACACCTTC,CASARLGGYGYTF,TRBV6-1,TRBJ1-2,-,-
TGTGCCAGCAGCCTCCGGGGTGCCACTGAAGCTTTCTTT,CASSLRGATEAFF,TRBV7-9,TRBJ1-1,-,-
TGTGCCAGCAGCTCCCTCTTTCAGGGGGTAATGGAGACCCAGTACTTC,CASSSLFQGVMETQYF,TRBV5-6,TRBJ2-5,-,TRBD1
TGTGCCAGCAGTGTAGGACAGGGGGCGAGAGCTTTCTTT,CASSVGQGARAFF,TRBV2,TRBJ1-1,once,TRBD1
TGTGCCAGCAGCTTAGCCCTAGCGGGGGACTCTGCGCAGTATTTT,CASSLALAGDSAQYF,TRBV11-3,TRBJ2-3,-,TRBD2
TGTGCCAGCGGCAGGGGGAACACCGGGGAGCTGTTTTTT,CASGRGNTGELFF,TRBV7-6,TRBJ2-2,-,-
TGTGCCATCAGTCCCGGGACTAGCGGTTACGAGCAGTACTTC,CAISPGTSGYEQYF,TRBV10-3,TRBJ2-7,few,TRBD2
TGTGCCAGCAGCGCGGGGGGGAGAACTGAAGCTTTCTTT,CASSAGGRTEAFF,TRBV2,TRBJ1-1,-,-
TGTGCCAGCAGTTCTGGACAGGGGAATGGCTACACCTTC,CASSSGQGNGYTF,TRBV28,TRBJ1-2,-,TRBD1
TGCGCCAGCAGCTTGCAGGGGTGGAGCACTGAAGCTTTCTTT,CASSLQGWSTEAFF,TRBV5-1,TRBJ1-1,-,-
TGTGCCAGCAGCGTAGATGGCGGGAGTGGAGGGGATACGCAGTATTTT,CASSVDGGSGGDTQYF,TRBV9,TRBJ2-3,-,TRBD2
TGCGCCAGCAGGAGGGGGCAGGACACCGGGGAGCTGTTTTTT,CASRRGQDTGELFF,TRBV10-1,TRBJ2-2,once,TRBD1
TGCGCCAGCAGCCGCCCGCAGGGGTCTGAAGCTTTCTTT,CASSRPQGSEAFF,TRBV5-1,TRBJ1-1,-,-
TGTGCCATCAACCCTGGACAGGGGGACGAGGGCTACACCTTC,CAINPGQGDEGYTF,TRBV10-3,TRBJ1-2,-,TRBD1
TGTGCCAGCAGCTTAGCGCTGGGCGGGGGGGCCTTTCATGAGCAGTTCTTC,CASSLALGGGAFHEQFF,TRBV7-6,TRBJ2-1,-,TRBD2
TGTGCCTGGAGTGTACTCGCTGAAGCTTTCTTT,CAWSVLAEAFF,TRBV30,TRBJ1-1,-,-
TGTGCCAGCAGTAGTGGAGCGATCAATGAGCAGTTCTTC,CASSSGAINEQFF,TRBV5-6,TRBJ2-1,-,-
TGTGCCACCACTGGAACGACTAGCGGCCGCACAGATACGCAGTATTTT,CATTGTTSGRTDTQYF,TRBV27,TRBJ2-3,-,TRBD2
TGTGCCAGCAGCCCTCATGGACACCCTGAAGCTTTCTTT,CASSPHGHPEAFF,TRBV28,TRBJ1-1,-,-
TGTGCCAGCTCACCATCAAGCAATCCAGATACGCAGTATTTT,CASSPSSNPDTQYF,TRBV18,TRBJ2-3,-,-
TGCGCCAGCAGCAAAGTGAGCGGGGGGGCAGATGAGCAGTTCTTC,CASSKVSGGADEQFF,TRBV5-1,TRBJ2-1,-,TRBD2
TGTGCCACCAGCAGAGACCCTGGACAGGATTACAATGAGCAGTTCTTC,CATSRDPGQDYNEQFF,TRBV15,TRBJ2-1,once,TRBD1
TGTGCCAGCAGGTACAGACAGGTCGAACGGACTGAAGCTTTCTTT,CASRYRQVERTEAFF,TRBV6-4,TRBJ1-1,once,-
TGTGCCAGCTCACCCGATCTCCTAGCGGCCTTCAGAGGGGAGCAGTTCTTC,CASSPDLLAAFRGEQFF,TRBV18,TRBJ2-1,-,TRBD2
TGTGCCAGCTTAGAGATGAACACTGAAGCTTTCTTT,CASLEMNTEAFF,TRBV2,TRBJ1-1,few,-
TGTGCCTGGAGTGAACAGGGAGCCCAGCCCCAGCATTTT,CAWSEQGAQPQHF,TRBV30,TRBJ1-5,-,-
TGTGCCAGCAGTCCTAGACAGGGAAACACTGAAGCTTTCTTT,CASSPRQGNTEAFF,TRBV6-5,TRBJ1-1,-,TRBD1
TGTGCCAGCAGCCCCCTCTGGGCGACAGGGGGTACCGGGGAGCTGTTTTTT,CASSPLWATGGTGELFF,TRBV7-9,TRBJ2-2,-,TRBD1
TGTGCCAGCAGCCCAGACAGGGCGAGATATAACACTGAAGCTTTCTTT,CASSPDRARYNTEAFF,TRBV7-8,TRBJ1-1,-,TRBD1
TGTGCCAGCAGCTCGGCCCCGTCCAGGGTAGATGGCTACACCTTC,CASSSAPSRVDGYTF,TRBV5-5,TRBJ1-2,few,-
TGTGCCAGCAGTGGGCCGCAGTACTTC,CASSGPQYF,TRBV25-1,TRBJ2-7,-,-